The text below deals with one TCR beta chain. Its specificity is not known. This entry is derived from a study of long-term antiretroviral therapy in people with HIV. General study points: Clones that had undergone expansion before ART dominated the repertoire at all time points. HIV repertoire CDR3 lengths ranged less widely than those of controls.

Survey level was the resolution at which the v3.0 immunoSEQ assay ran. Each sample aimed for roughly 40,000-50,000 sequenced T-cell genomes. The repertoire was sequenced with immunoSEQ multiplex PCR; TCRdb's copy has only in-frame clones and lacks some. The sample shows about 18,000 clones, about four fifths of them seen only once. No donor had fewer than one pre-ART PBMC sample or fewer than two post-ART PBMC samples. The input for sequencing was unsorted PBMCs, taken at the start of antiretroviral therapy, before treatment. This sequence originates from a young man with HIV.

The CDR3 coding sequence is TGCGCCAGCAGCTTGGGCAGGGGAATTAGCGGGATTTCTGGGGCCAACGTCCTGACTTTC. The encoded protein is CASSLGRGISGISGANVLTF. This rearrangement joins TRBV5-1 to TRBJ2-6; 8 bases agree with TRBD2. V trimming: 0 bases; J trimming: 1 base; junction bases outside the gene matches: 12. In germline, CDR1 is SGHRS, CDR2 YFSETQ. The CDR3 length is 20 residues.